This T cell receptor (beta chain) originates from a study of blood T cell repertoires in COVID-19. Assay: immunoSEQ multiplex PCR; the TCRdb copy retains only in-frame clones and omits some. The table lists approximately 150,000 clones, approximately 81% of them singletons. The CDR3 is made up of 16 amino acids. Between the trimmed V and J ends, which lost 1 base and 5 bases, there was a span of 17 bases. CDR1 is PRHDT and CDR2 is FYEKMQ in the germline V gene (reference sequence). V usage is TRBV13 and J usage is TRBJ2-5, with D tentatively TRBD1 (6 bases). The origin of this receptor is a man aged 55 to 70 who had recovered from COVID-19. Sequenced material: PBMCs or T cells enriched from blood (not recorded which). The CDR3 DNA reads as TGTGCCAGCAGCTTAGAGGCAACAGGGCGTGTCGAGACCCAGTACTTC. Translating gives CASSLEATGRVETQYF. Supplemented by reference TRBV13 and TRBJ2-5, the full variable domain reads AAGVIQSPRHLIKEKRETATLKCYPIPRHDTVYWYQQGPGQDPQFLISFYEKMQSDKGSIPDRFSAQQFSDYHSELNMSSLELGDSALYFCASSLEATGRVETQYFGPGTRLLVL.